The 31 T cell receptor beta chains listed next were all sequenced from one sample in a study of T cell changes during pregnancy in multiple sclerosis. Assay used: immunoSEQ multiplex PCR; TCRdb lists only in-frame clones, some missing. The sample shows under 85,000 clones, around 90% of them seen only once. Sequences were derived from CD4+ T cells from peripheral blood mononuclear cells, sampled in the third trimester of pregnancy. Receptors were obtained from a female donor in good health, enrolled as a control in a pregnancy study.

The gene calls are TRBV6-5 and TRBJ2-3; D is possibly TRBD1 (5 bases). Germline CDR1 MNHEY, CDR2 SVGAGI. Trimming shortened V by 6 bases and J by 3 bases, and 10 bases separated the two germline ends. This CDR3 comprises 13 residues. The CDR3 DNA follows: TGTGCCAGCAGCGACAGATTAACAGATACGCAGTATTTT. Its protein is CASSDRLTDTQYF.

The J gene is TRBJ1-2, the V gene TRBV6-5, with TRBD1 as a possible D gene (6 bases). The germline V gene has CDR1 MNHEY and CDR2 SVGAGI. The CDR3 consists of 11 residues. V was cut by 5 bases and J by 7 bases, with 8 bases left in between. CDR3 sequence (DNA): TGTGCCAGCAGTCAGGGGACTGGCTACACCTTC. Its protein is CASSQGTGYTF.

The chain is built from TRBV19 and TRBJ2-5, with 11 bases that match TRBD1. The ends lost 4 bases at V and 5 bases at J; junction bases unmatched: 6. This CDR3 contains 15 residues. Germline CDR1 LNHDA, CDR2 SQIVND (reference sequence). The CDR3 region is CASSTLGQGAETQYF. CDR3 nucleotides: TGTGCCAGTAGTACCCTAGGACAGGGGGCGGAGACCCAGTACTTC.

The chain couples TRBV18 to TRBJ2-1, with 7 nucleotides matching TRBD1. CDR1 and CDR2 from the germline V gene are KGHSH and LQKENI. The CDR3 totals 14 residues. V shed 4 bases, J shed 9 bases, and the junction held 9 bases outside the gene matches. CDR3 sequence (DNA): TGTGCCAGCTCACGGACAGGAGACGGTGGTGAGCAGTTCTTC. This codes for CASSRTGDGGEQFF.

The rearrangement uses TRBV11-3 and TRBJ2-7, with 9 positions matching TRBD1. The germline V gene has CDR1 SGHNT and CDR2 YENEEA. Losses at the gene ends were 6 bases for V and 2 bases for J; bases not matched to a gene: 8. This CDR3 contains 15 residues. The CDR3 sequence is CASRRGGQGPYEQYF. The DNA for the CDR3 is TGTGCCAGCAGAAGAGGGGGACAGGGCCCCTACGAGCAGTACTTC. The whole variable domain, remainder taken from reference TRBV11-3 and TRBJ2-7, is EAGVVQSPRYKIIEKKQPVAFWCNPISGHNTLYWYLQNLGQGPELLIRYENEEAVDDSQLPKDRFSAERLKGVDSTLKIQPAELGDSAVYLCASRRGGQGPYEQYFGPGTRLTVT.

V usage is TRBV4-3 and J usage is TRBJ2-1, with TRBD2 as a possible D gene (5 bases). The germline V gene has CDR1 LGHNA and CDR2 YSLEER. CDR3 size: 16 residues. Trimming removed 0 bases at V and 8 bases at J, with 17 bases between. CDR3 residues: CASSQDLDSTTDEQFF. CDR3 bases: TGCGCCAGCAGCCAAGATCTGGACTCCACCACCGATGAGCAGTTCTTC.

This clone has more than one count but fewer than ten. The chain links TRBV30 to TRBJ1-6, with TRBD1 identical over 7 bases. The length of the CDR3 is 12 residues. Trimming took 7 bases from V and 8 from J; bases not matched to a gene: 5. Germline-derived CDR1 and CDR2 are GTSNPN and SVGIG (reference sequence). The CDR3 here is CASGQSHSPLHF. In DNA, the CDR3 is TGTGCCTCGGGACAGTCACATTCACCCCTCCACTTT.

The chain recombines TRBV6-5 with TRBJ2-5; TRBD2 matches 10 bases. After removal of 5 bases from V and 2 bases from J, the junction contained 5 bases not matched to a gene. The CDR3 runs to 15 residues. The germline gives CDR1 MNHEY, CDR2 SVGAGI. In DNA form, the CDR3 reads TGTGCCAGCAGTGCCCGGACTAGCGGACAAGAGACCCAGTACTTC. Protein product: CASSARTSGQETQYF.

This chain joins TRBV5-1 and TRBJ1-2; D might be TRBD1 (6 bases). Trimming took off 3 bases at V and 5 bases at J, with 14 bases between the two ends. CDR3 length: 14 residues. From germline, CDR1 is SGHRS and CDR2 YFSETQ. CDR3: CASSSEGTRYGYTF. The CDR3 DNA reads TGCGCCAGCAGCTCCGAGGGGACACGGTATGGCTACACCTTC.

The chain has TRBV5-8 and TRBJ1-6; 7 nucleotides match TRBD1. CDR3 length equals 15 residues. Unmatched junction bases numbered 8, after V lost 4 bases and J lost 7 bases. Germline CDR1 SGHTS, CDR2 YDEGEE. DNA for the CDR3: TGTGCCAGCAGCGCAGACAGGGTAAGGAATTCACCCCTCCACTTT. The encoded protein is CASSADRVRNSPLHF.

The chain recombines TRBV15 with TRBJ1-2, with 8 bases matching TRBD1. From germline, CDR1 is LNHNV and CDR2 YYDKDF (reference sequence). This CDR3 spans 13 amino acids. Unmatched junction bases numbered 4, after V lost 2 bases and J lost 8 bases. The CDR3 bases are TGTGCCACCAGCAGACCGGACAGGGTCGGCTACACCTTC. Its protein product is CATSRPDRVGYTF.

The sample holds one count of this clone. V usage is TRBV30 and J usage is TRBJ2-7; perhaps TRBD1 as D (5 bases). Germline CDR1 reads GTSNPN; CDR2 reads SVGIG (reference sequence). This CDR3 has 13 amino acids. V was cut by 3 bases and J by 6 bases, with 15 bases left in between. The CDR3 DNA reads as TGTGCCTGGAGGGCAGGGCATGTCGGCGAGCAGTACTTC. Its translation is CAWRAGHVGEQYF.

The chain links TRBV6-5 to TRBJ2-7; D unclear. Germline lookup yields CDR1 MNHEY and CDR2 SVGAGI. Trimming stripped 2 bases from V and 3 bases from J, with 11 bases between. This CDR3 contains 14 residues. CDR3: CASSYGGGYYEQYF. The DNA of the CDR3 is TGTGCCAGCAGTTACGGCGGCGGATACTACGAGCAGTACTTC.

The chain combines TRBV6-5 with TRBJ1-1; 7 bases are a match to TRBD1. Trimming removed 1 base from V and 4 bases from J; junction bases left unmatched: 9. This CDR3 region has 16 residues. Germline CDR1 is MNHEY and CDR2 is SVGAGI. In DNA form, the CDR3 reads TGTGCCAGCAGTTACTTTCCGAACAGGGGAGGCACTGAAGCTTTCTTT. This codes for CASSYFPNRGGTEAFF.

With regard to this clone: A junction boundary mismatches the germline segment, possibly from a read error. J is TRBJ1-6 and V is TRBV2; 7 bases are shared with TRBD1. CDR3 length: 15 residues. Germline loops: CDR1 SNHLY, CDR2 FYNNEI. CDR3 sequence (DNA): TGTGCCAGCAATGAACAGGGGATTAAAAATTCACCCCTCCACTTT. Its translation: CASNEQGIKNSPLHF.

The rearrangement links TRBV30 to TRBJ1-1, with 10 bases aligning to TRBD1. Per germline, CDR1 GTSNPN and CDR2 SVGIG (reference sequence). V shed 6 bases and J 1 base; nucleotides not matched to a gene: 5. CDR3 length: 14 amino acids. CDR3 coding DNA: TGTGCCTGTCGAAGACAGGGGGCGAACACTGAAGCTTTCTTT. Protein: CACRRQGANTEAFF.

This sequence joins TRBV5-1 and TRBJ2-2, with D tentatively TRBD1 (5 bases). Looked up from germline, CDR1 is SGHRS and CDR2 is YFSETQ. The V end was cut by 2 bases, the J end by 2 bases, with 13 bases between. The CDR3 is 16 amino acids. The CDR3 region has the DNA TGCGCCAGCAGCTTCAGGATAGGGGATAACACCGGGGAGCTGTTTTTT. Translated: CASSFRIGDNTGELFF. The entire variable domain, with the rest obtained from reference TRBV5-1 and TRBJ2-2, is as follows: KAGVTQTPRYLIKTRGQQVTLSCSPISGHRSVSWYQQTPGQGLQFLFEYFSETQRNKGNFPGRFSGRQFSNSRSEMNVSTLELGDSALYLCASSFRIGDNTGELFFGEGSRLTVL.

The genes are TRBV15 and TRBJ1-2; 7 nucleotides match TRBD1. This CDR3 spans 14 amino acids. Losses at the gene ends were 6 bases for V and 3 bases for J; bases not matched to a gene: 7. Germline V gene lookup returns CDR1 LNHNV and CDR2 YYDKDF (reference sequence). The CDR3 DNA reads as TGTGCCACCAGGCCCCGGGACAGCCACTATGGCTACACCTTC. This encodes CATRPRDSHYGYTF.

The chain combines TRBV29-1 with TRBJ2-5; 9 bases agree with TRBD2. The ends lost 6 bases at V and 1 base at J; junction bases unmatched: 6. Germline loops: CDR1 SQVTM, CDR2 ANQGSEA. The CDR3 extends over 14 amino acids. The chain's CDR3 is CSVRLADRQETQYF. CDR3 sequence (DNA): TGCAGCGTGAGACTAGCGGACCGCCAAGAGACCCAGTACTTC.

V and J are TRBV6-1 and TRBJ1-6; TRBD1 matches 9 bases. Trimming cost V 4 bases and J 14 bases; bases outside gene matches: 6. Per germline, CDR1 MNHNS and CDR2 SASEGT. CDR3 size: 13 residues. CDR3 nucleotides: TGTGCCAGCAGTGTGGGACAGGGCGGGACCCTCCACTTT. Its translation is CASSVGQGGTLHF.

V and J are TRBV18 and TRBJ1-1; 7 nucleotides agree with TRBD1. V lost 5 bases to trimming and J lost 4 bases; unmatched junction nucleotides: 13. This CDR3 is built from 16 residues. CDR1 KGHSH and CDR2 LQKENI come from the germline V gene. The CDR3 loop reads CASSTRTPGGTTEAFF. DNA for the CDR3: TGTGCCAGCTCAACTAGAACCCCAGGGGGTACCACTGAAGCTTTCTTT.

The V gene is TRBV11-1, the J gene TRBJ1-2; D gene unclear. The length of the CDR3 is 14 residues. The V and J ends lost 5 bases and 8 bases respectively, with 18 bases between them. Germline loops: CDR1 SGHAT, CDR2 FQDESV (reference sequence). In DNA, the CDR3 is TGTGCCAGCAGCCCCAAAGGCGGGGTTCGGGGCTACACCTTC. Translated, it gives CASSPKGGVRGYTF.

As DNA, the CDR3 is TGTGCCAGCAGCCCACAGGGGAATAGCAATCAGCCCCAGCATTTT. Encoded protein: CASSPQGNSNQPQHF. V usage is TRBV7-2 and J usage is TRBJ1-5; 7 nucleotides agree with TRBD1. V lost 5 bases, J lost 0 bases, and 4 bases stayed unmatched. In germline, CDR1 is SGHTA, CDR2 FQGNSA. This CDR3 region has 15 residues.

The gene calls are TRBV14 and TRBJ2-5; D gene uncertain. Trimming removed 2 bases from V and 2 bases from J, with 9 bases in between. CDR1 is SGHDN, CDR2 FVKESK, per germline. The CDR3 loop spans 14 amino acids. The CDR3 DNA reads TGTGCCAGCAGCCAACTGTTAGCTCAAGAGACCCAGTACTTC. Translating gives CASSQLLAQETQYF.

The chain couples TRBV19 to TRBJ1-1, with 7 bases fitting TRBD1. Germline CDR1 and CDR2: LNHDA and SQIVND (reference sequence). The CDR3 totals 13 residues. Unmatched junction bases numbered 8, after V lost 6 bases and J lost 7 bases. The DNA of the CDR3 is TGTGCCAGTAGCGATACAGGGGACGATGAAGCTTTCTTT. Its protein is CASSDTGDDEAFF.

This rearrangement joins TRBV4-1 to TRBJ1-6; D ambiguous. CDR3 length: 16 residues. The germline CDR1 and CDR2 sequences are MGHRA and YSYEKL. V dropped 1 base and J dropped 7 bases, with 14 bases sitting between them. CDR3 sequence (DNA): TGCGCCAGCAGCCAAGTGTCAGGAGGACTGAATTCACCCCTCCACTTT. Translating gives CASSQVSGGLNSPLHF.

This chain's CDR3 is CSVGTAWNQPQHF. CDR3 bases: TGCAGCGTCGGGACAGCATGGAATCAGCCCCAGCATTTT. The chain uses TRBV29-1 and TRBJ1-5; 7 bases fit TRBD1. CDR3 size: 13 residues. Unmatched junction bases numbered 6, after V lost 6 bases and J lost 4 bases. CDR1 SQVTM and CDR2 ANQGSEA come from the germline V gene.

The CDR3 region is CASSRTSIGTDTQYF. In DNA, the CDR3 is TGTGCCAGCAGCCGGACTAGTATCGGCACAGATACGCAGTATTTT. This chain uses TRBV9 with TRBJ2-3; TRBD2 agrees at 7 bases. The germline V gene has CDR1 SGDLS and CDR2 YYNGEE. There are 15 residues in the CDR3. Losses at the gene ends were 4 bases for V and 1 base for J; bases not matched to a gene: 6.

V gene TRBV30 combines with J gene TRBJ1-1; D is perhaps TRBD1 (6 bases). The V gene lost 3 bases and the J gene lost 3 bases, with 14 bases spanning the gap. The CDR3 extends over 14 amino acids. The germline CDR1 and CDR2 sequences are GTSNPN and SVGIG (reference sequence). The CDR3 region is CAWREGPGDTEAFF. For the CDR3, the DNA is TGTGCCTGGAGAGAAGGACCAGGGGACACTGAAGCTTTCTTT.

This chain connects TRBV4-2 to TRBJ1-4; unclear D gene. The CDR3 loop spans 17 amino acids. Trimming left V 0 bases short and J 5 bases short, with 16 bases between. Germline lookup yields CDR1 LGHNA and CDR2 YNFKEQ. The CDR3 spells CASSQDEAAGYNEKLFF. CDR3 nucleotides: TGTGCCAGCAGCCAAGATGAGGCGGCGGGGTACAATGAAAAACTGTTTTTT.

This rearrangement joins TRBV6-1 to TRBJ2-1; TRBD2 matches 12 bases. The CDR3 is 17 residues long. Germline assignment: CDR1 MNHNS and CDR2 SASEGT. Trimming cost V 4 bases and J 0 bases; bases outside gene matches: 4. The CDR3 DNA sequence: TGTGCCAGCAGTGTGACTAGCGGGGGCTTCTCCTACAATGAGCAGTTCTTC. This translates into CASSVTSGGFSYNEQFF.